This TCR beta chain was sequenced for a study of blood T cell repertoires in COVID-19. Study background: COVID-19 samples, acute and convalescent, were from the United States, Italy and Spain. In each case, the material was cDNA or gDNA derived from T cells, B-cell-depleted T cells, or PBMCs.

As handled by the study authors: Nucleated cell counts were estimated from reference gene primer amplification. Measured with immunoSEQ multiplex PCR; TCRdb has only the in-frame clones, and not every one. V and J calls and clone size follow that table, whereas D and trimming were derived from the DNA. The sample includes approximately 98,000 clones, over 75% of them seen just once. The V segment lost 0 bases and the J segment 5 bases; nucleotides outside the gene matches: 2. There are 15 residues in the CDR3. Germline loops: CDR1 SGHRS, CDR2 YFSETQ. The V and J genes are TRBV5-1 and TRBJ2-5; TRBD2 matches at 12 bases. The sequencing sample was made of peripheral blood. The receptor was isolated from a human donor in a cohort sampled during active COVID-19. The CDR3 spells CASSLGLAGGETQYF. The DNA for the CDR3 is TGCGCCAGCAGCTTGGGGCTAGCGGGAGGGGAGACCCAGTACTTC.